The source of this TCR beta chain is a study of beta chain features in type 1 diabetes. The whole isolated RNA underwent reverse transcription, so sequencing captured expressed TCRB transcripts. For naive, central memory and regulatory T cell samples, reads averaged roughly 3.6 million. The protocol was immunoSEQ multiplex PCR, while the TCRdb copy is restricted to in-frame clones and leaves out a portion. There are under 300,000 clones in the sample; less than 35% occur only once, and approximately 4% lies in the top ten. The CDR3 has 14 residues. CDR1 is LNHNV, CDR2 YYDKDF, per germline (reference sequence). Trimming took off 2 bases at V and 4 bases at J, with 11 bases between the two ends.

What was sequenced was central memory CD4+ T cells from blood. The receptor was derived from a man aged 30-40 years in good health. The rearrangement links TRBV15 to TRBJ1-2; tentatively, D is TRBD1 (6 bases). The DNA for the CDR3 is TGTGCCACCAGCAGATCGGGACACCTCTATGGCTACACCTTC. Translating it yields CATSRSGHLYGYTF.